The 3 T cell receptor beta chains below all came from one sample that was sequenced in a study of identical twins. A single record per CDR3 protein comes from TCRdb applying MiXCR to the 5' RACE reads. The table lists about 700,000 distinct CDR3 sequences, 6.1% of them singletons. Sequencing was carried out using naive T cells sorted from blood. The receptors were sampled from a man younger than 35 in good health.

The V gene is TRBV27, the J gene TRBJ2-7, with D unresolved. Per germline, CDR1 MNHEY and CDR2 SMNVEV (reference sequence). The ends were cut back, 2 bases at V and 2 bases at J, with 16 bases in the middle. There are 16 residues in the CDR3. As DNA, the CDR3 is TGTGCCAGCAGTTTACGAAACGGGCCCACTCCCTACGAGCAGTACTTC. It yields the protein CASSLRNGPTPYEQYF.

The sample holds many counts of this clonotype. The genes are TRBV29-1 and TRBJ1-1; unclear D gene. The CDR3 is 13 residues long. With 5 bases removed from V and 0 bases from J, the gap between germline ends came to 10 bases. CDR1 and CDR2 (germline): SQVTM, ANQGSEA. The DNA of the CDR3 is TGCAGCGTTCTGGGCCCCTTGAACACTGAAGCTTTCTTT. Translated, it gives CSVLGPLNTEAFF.

This clonotype was detected ten times or more. The chain is built from TRBV29-1 and TRBJ2-1, with a tentative D call TRBD1 (5 bases). CDR1 and CDR2 from the germline V gene are SQVTM and ANQGSEA. The V end was cut by 6 bases, the J end by 9 bases, with 15 bases between. The CDR3 covers 12 residues. The CDR3 here is CSVGSGLTEQFF. The CDR3 nucleotides are TGCAGCGTCGGCTCAGGGTTGACTGAGCAGTTCTTC.